These 27 T cell receptor beta chains originate from one sample sequenced in a study of blood T cell repertoires in COVID-19. Here immunoSEQ multiplex PCR was the method, and the copy in TCRdb shows in-frame clones only, minus some. The table shows hundreds of thousands of clones, with just over 85% occurring only once. The specimen sequenced was peripheral blood. The receptors shown here come from a woman aged 25-40 years with active or convalescent COVID-19.

This clone showed up just a few times. The genes are TRBV6-5 and TRBJ1-1; weak D call: TRBD1 (6 bases). Germline CDR1 MNHEY, CDR2 SVGAGI. The ends were cut back, 6 bases at V and 1 base at J, with 12 bases in the middle. This CDR3 is 14 amino acids long. The CDR3 coding sequence is TGTGCCAGCAGAAGGACAGCTTCGAACACTGAAGCTTTCTTT. This translates into CASRRTASNTEAFF.

V usage is TRBV29-1 and J usage is TRBJ1-2, with a tentative D call TRBD1 (5 bases). Trimming stripped 1 base from V and 3 bases from J, with 15 bases between. The CDR3 is made up of 15 amino acids. Germline values: CDR1 SQVTM, CDR2 ANQGSEA. CDR3 sequence: CSVEGGGVSHYGYTF. The CDR3 region has the DNA TGCAGCGTTGAAGGTGGGGGGGTTTCCCACTATGGCTACACCTTC.

There are many counts of this clone. The rearrangement joins TRBV5-1 to TRBJ2-1; 8 nucleotides match TRBD2. The J segment lost 3 bases and the V segment lost 0 bases, leaving 2 bases of the junction unmatched. The V gene's germline CDR1 is SGHRS and CDR2 YFSETQ. The CDR3 length is 15 residues. This chain's CDR3 is CASSLGGGIYNEQFF. The CDR3 DNA is TGCGCCAGCAGCTTGGGCGGGGGGATCTACAATGAGCAGTTCTTC.

This clone was seen once. Other DNA sequences in the same sample also yield this CDR3. The CDR3 DNA follows: TGTGCCAGTAGTCGAGGAGAGACCCAGTACTTC. This gives the protein CASSRGETQYF. The chain has TRBV19 and TRBJ2-5; D is unresolved. Germline V lookup: CDR1 LNHDA, CDR2 SQIVND (reference sequence). V lost 5 bases to trimming and J lost 4 bases, with 5 bases between them. The CDR3 is 11 residues long.

This chain connects TRBV6-5 to TRBJ2-1, with 14 bases aligning to TRBD2. J gave up 7 bases and V 7 bases, and 6 bases lay outside the gene matches. Germline assignment: CDR1 MNHEY and CDR2 SVGAGI. The CDR3 covers 15 residues. The CDR3 loop reads CASNKGLAGVNEQFF. The CDR3 DNA is TGTGCCAGCAACAAGGGACTAGCGGGAGTGAATGAGCAGTTCTTC.

V and J are TRBV3-1 (or the pseudogene TRBV3-2) and TRBJ2-7; 9 bases align to TRBD2. V dropped 1 base and J dropped 2; count of bases not matched to a gene: 3. The V gene's germline CDR1 is LGHDT and CDR2 YNNKEL (reference sequence). This CDR3 contains 15 residues. The CDR3, as DNA: TGTGCCAGCAGCCAAGGGCTAGCGGGGACCTACGAGCAGTACTTC. Translation gives CASSQGLAGTYEQYF.

There are a few counts of this clone. The V gene is TRBV7-2, the J gene TRBJ1-1; 8 bases map to TRBD1. Germline V CDR1 and CDR2: SGHTA, FQGNSA. V trimming: 4 bases; J trimming: 0 bases; junction bases outside the gene matches: 1. This CDR3 is built from 14 residues. CDR3 loop: CASSSQGVNTEAFF. CDR3 DNA sequence: TGTGCCAGCAGCTCACAGGGGGTGAACACTGAAGCTTTCTTT.

Points on this clone: One end of the junction varies from germline; a read error may be responsible. The V gene is TRBV11-2, the J gene TRBJ1-5, with 9 bases lining up with TRBD1. CDR3 length: 17 amino acids. Germline CDR1 reads SGHAT; CDR2 reads FQNNGV. The CDR3 region has the DNA TGTGCCAGCAGTTTAGGGGAACAGGGGGCCTTCAATCAGCCCCAGCATTTT. It specifies CASSLGEQGAFNQPQHF.

This rearrangement joins TRBV11-2 to TRBJ2-7; weak D call: TRBD2 (5 bases). Germline V gives CDR1 SGHAT, CDR2 FQNNGV. V lost 5 bases and J 1 base, leaving 9 bases between the germline ends. The CDR3 length is 13 residues. For the CDR3, the DNA is TGTGCCAGCAGCCATCGGGGTTCCTACGAGCAGTACTTC. This encodes CASSHRGSYEQYF.

This sequence joins TRBV2 and TRBJ2-7; a possible D gene is TRBD2 (6 bases). Germline-derived CDR1 and CDR2 are SNHLY and FYNNEI. The CDR3 has 14 residues. V was shortened by 6 bases and J by 1 base, with 13 bases between the two germline ends. Here the CDR3 reads CASSRGIQSYEQYF. The CDR3 coding sequence is TGTGCCAGCAGCCGGGGGATCCAATCCTACGAGCAGTACTTC.

The chain uses TRBV10-3 and TRBJ2-3; TRBD2 matches 11 bases. The junction had 6 bases not matched to a gene; V was cut back by 6 bases and J by 4 bases. The CDR3 spans 15 residues. Germline values: CDR1 ENHRY, CDR2 SYGVKD. The CDR3 nucleotides are TGTGCCATCAGGGTAGCGGGAGGGCCAGCAGATACGCAGTATTTT. This codes for CAIRVAGGPADTQYF.

The chain carries TRBV4-1 and TRBJ2-3; 8 positions match TRBD2. The CDR3 covers 15 residues. V trimming: 1 base; J trimming: 7 bases; junction bases outside the gene matches: 7. Per the germline V gene, CDR1 is MGHRA and CDR2 is YSYEKL. The CDR3 DNA follows: TGCGCCAGCAGCCAAGTGGCGGGAGGTCGGAATACGCAGTATTTT. Protein product: CASSQVAGGRNTQYF.

The rearrangement joins TRBV18 to TRBJ2-7; D may be TRBD1 (5 bases). V dropped 3 bases and J dropped 3 bases, with 12 bases sitting between them. Germline V gene sequence: CDR1 KGHSH, CDR2 LQKENI. The CDR3 contains 14 residues. The CDR3 DNA sequence: TGTGCCAGCTCACCCTTTCAGGACATCTACGAGCAGTACTTC. It encodes CASSPFQDIYEQYF.

The J gene is TRBJ2-7, the V gene TRBV2, with a weak D call TRBD2 (5 bases). Germline V gene lookup returns CDR1 SNHLY and CDR2 FYNNEI. V lost 2 bases and J lost 0, with 11 bases in between. The length of the CDR3 is 15 residues. This CDR3 is CASSERLSSSYEQYF. In DNA, the CDR3 is TGTGCCAGCAGTGAACGACTATCCAGCTCCTACGAGCAGTACTTC.

The chain recombines TRBV4-1 with TRBJ2-7, with 10 bases lining up with TRBD1. The germline CDR1 and CDR2 sequences are MGHRA and YSYEKL. The CDR3 extends over 17 amino acids. V was pared by 1 base and J by 2 bases, with 8 bases of the junction left unmatched. The CDR3 coding sequence is TGCGCCAGCAGCCAAGCTCCCGGGACAGGGGCAACCTACGAGCAGTACTTC. Residues: CASSQAPGTGATYEQYF.

V is TRBV19 and J is TRBJ2-7, with TRBD1 matching over 8 bases. The CDR3 is made up of 15 amino acids. Germline CDR1 LNHDA, CDR2 SQIVND (reference sequence). V was clipped by 3 bases and J by 2 bases; unmatched bases: 6. CDR3 sequence (DNA): TGTGCCAGTAGTATGCTGACAGGGGCAACCTACGAGCAGTACTTC. Translated: CASSMLTGATYEQYF.

The chain joins TRBV2 to TRBJ1-1, with TRBD1 identical over 7 bases. The length of the CDR3 is 14 residues. V trimming: 3 bases; J trimming: 3 bases; junction bases outside the gene matches: 4. CDR1 SNHLY and CDR2 FYNNEI come from the germline V gene. The CDR3, as DNA: TGTGCCAGCAGTGATCAGGGGGACTACACTGAAGCTTTCTTT. Translation: CASSDQGDYTEAFF.

As for this clone: An end of the junction differs from the germline gene, which may be a read error. This chain links TRBV7-9 with TRBJ2-3; the match to TRBD2 covers 11 bases. Germline-derived CDR1 and CDR2 are SEHNR and FQNEAQ (reference sequence). This CDR3 has 16 amino acids. CDR3 residues: CASSVATSGGTDTQYF. CDR3 sequence (DNA): TGTGCCAGCAGCGTAGCCACTAGCGGGGGAACAGATACGCAGTATTTT.

This chain connects TRBV6-1 to TRBJ1-3; a weak D match, TRBD1 (5 bases). This CDR3 contains 15 residues. The germline V and J ends were trimmed by 2 bases and 1 base, with 9 bases remaining between them. The germline V gene encodes CDR1 MNHNS and CDR2 SASEGT. As DNA, the CDR3 is TGTGCCAGCAGTGAAACGCAGGGTTCTGGAAACACCATATATTTT. This codes for CASSETQGSGNTIYF.

V gene TRBV2 combines with J gene TRBJ1-2, with TRBD1 matching over 9 bases. CDR1 is SNHLY and CDR2 is FYNNEI in the germline V gene. This CDR3 has 13 residues. The trim removed 6 bases at V and 5 bases at J, leaving 4 bases unmatched. The CDR3 is CASRRQGEYGYTF. The CDR3 DNA is TGTGCCAGCAGAAGACAGGGGGAGTATGGCTACACCTTC.

The count of this clone is one. This chain uses TRBV9 with TRBJ1-1; D remains ambiguous. The CDR3 length is 16 residues. Trimming left V 0 bases short and J 5 bases short, with 17 bases between. Germline lookup yields CDR1 SGDLS and CDR2 YYNGEE. CDR3 sequence (DNA): TGTGCCAGCAGCGTAGGTCCCCCTTTCGGAGGGACTGAAGCTTTCTTT. As protein: CASSVGPPFGGTEAFF. The whole variable domain, remainder taken from reference TRBV9 and TRBJ1-1, is DSGVTQTPKHLITATGQRVTLRCSPRSGDLSVYWYQQSLDQGLQFLIQYYNGEERAKGNILERFSAQQFPDLHSELNLSSLELGDSALYFCASSVGPPFGGTEAFFGQGTRLTVV.

The chain links TRBV5-1 to TRBJ2-7; TRBD1 matches 11 bases. CDR1 and CDR2 (germline): SGHRS, YFSETQ. The CDR3 is 14 amino acids. J gave up 4 bases and V 4 bases, and 4 bases lay outside the gene matches. The CDR3 reads CASSAGTGGYEQYF. CDR3 sequence (DNA): TGCGCCAGCAGCGCCGGGACAGGGGGTTACGAGCAGTACTTC.

Written as DNA, the CDR3 is TGTGCCAGCAACGGGGGGGGAGAGTATGGCTACACCTTC. Translation gives CASNGGGEYGYTF. This chain connects TRBV2 to TRBJ1-2; possibly TRBD1 for D (5 bases). The CDR3 covers 13 residues. V gave up 7 bases and J gave up 5 bases, with 14 bases separating them. Germline V CDR1 and CDR2: SNHLY, FYNNEI.

This sequence joins TRBV3-1 (or the pseudogene TRBV3-2) and TRBJ2-1; 9 bases line up with TRBD2. CDR1 is LGHDT and CDR2 is YNNKEL in the germline V gene (reference sequence). V trimming: 1 base; J trimming: 15 bases; junction bases outside the gene matches: 7. The CDR3 runs 13 residues. The CDR3 reads CASSQVTLAGMFF. As DNA, the CDR3 is TGTGCCAGCAGCCAAGTAACCCTAGCGGGAATGTTCTTC.

The gene calls are TRBV5-1 and TRBJ2-7, with D uncertain. The V end was cut by 5 bases, the J end by 0 bases, with 12 bases between. Per the germline V gene, CDR1 is SGHRS and CDR2 is YFSETQ. This CDR3 region has 14 residues. The CDR3 spells CASRPDTASYEQYF. The CDR3 DNA sequence: TGCGCCAGCAGGCCAGACACCGCCTCCTACGAGCAGTACTTC.

Concerning this clone itself: The junction and the germline gene differ at one end; a read error may be behind it. The rearrangement links TRBV7-9 to TRBJ1-1, with D maybe TRBD1 (5 bases). The CDR3 is made up of 11 amino acids. CDR1 and CDR2 from the germline V gene are SEHNR and FQNEAQ (reference sequence). The CDR3, as DNA: TGTGCCAGCAGCTTAGATGGGGCGGAGGGATTT. Translation gives CASSLDGAEGF.

The chain is built from TRBV15 and TRBJ2-3; unclear D gene. The length of the CDR3 is 16 residues. Germline CDR1 LNHNV, CDR2 YYDKDF (reference sequence). With 0 bases removed from V and 0 bases from J, the gap between germline ends came to 10 bases. The CDR3 region has the DNA TGTGCCACCAGCAGAGATTTCGGCGGAAGCACAGATACGCAGTATTTT. This translates into CATSRDFGGSTDTQYF.